This T cell receptor (beta chain) stems from a study of T cells in Graves' hyperthyroidism and ophthalmopathy (dated by TCRdb to between 2017 and 2020). Study-level background: Peripheral blood was collected at initial diagnosis, before any treatment. To identify distinguishing TCR V-J signatures, a discovery cohort of 100 patients was used, comprising 43 with Graves' ophthalmopathy and some 60 with stable Graves' hyperthyroidism. Whether ophthalmopathy could be predicted prospectively was tested in an independent validation cohort made up of roughly 19 hyperthyroidism patients plus 17 patients who later progressed to ophthalmopathy. The roughly 91 discovery patients were randomly divided into training and test sets at a 7:3 ratio. In addition, the study compared T-cell repertoires in thyroid tissue and in blood from five to seven Graves' hyperthyroidism patients. After blood sampling, hyperthyroidism patients were treated with methimazole at a starting dose of 30 mg daily, and ophthalmopathy patients were treated with high-dose intravenous methylprednisolone. TCR Vbeta CDR3 sequencing of 120 to 150 peripheral blood samples (roughly 41 ophthalmopathy, about 75 hyperthyroidism and approximately 17 progressor patients) is reported in the paper. Paper-wide results and their limitations: Most expanded thyroid clonotypes (frequency above 0.001) were also detected in blood, suggesting blood repertoires may reflect thyroid immune responses. Sample size was not statistically predetermined, and blinding of investigators to group allocation was not performed. In validation, progression to ophthalmopathy was predicted by the model with 55% to 71% sensitivity and 72% to 85% specificity, a median of approximately 6.5 months before onset. Ophthalmopathy was separated from stable hyperthyroidism by a 13 V-J signature model, with 87.88% sensitivity and around 81% specificity obtained in cross-validation and 80%/75% obtained in testing.

The CDR3, from cysteine to phenylalanine, totals 14 residues. The DNA shown is the 42-base CDR3, in frame from base 1. V and J lose 9 bases and 8 bases, and a span of 22 bases separates them. The CDR1 and CDR2 encoded by the germline V gene (reference sequence) are MNHEY and SMNVEV. This clonotype occurred many times. Its antigen remains undetermined. Base qualities are not recorded, but no much larger clone differs from it by a single base. The TCR beta CDR3 regions were amplified from RNA transcripts. For the first round of RT-PCR on the TCR CDR3, the HTBI primer set was used together with the Qiagen OneStep RT-PCR kit. A second multiplex PCR round built the libraries, followed by size selection and purification. Paired-end sequencing of the libraries was performed with 100 bp reads on an Illumina HiSeq2000. On the study's bioinformatics: SOAPnuke was used to process the raw data, removing reads that contained adapters or uncalled bases, had a mean Phred below 15, or lacked an exact match to the constant primer or identifier. High-quality paired reads were merged using COPE v1.2.5, and each unique nucleotide sequence was defined as a clonotype. MiTCR v1.1 was used to align the clonotypes against IMGT TRBV, TRBD and TRBJ reference segments. Only V-J combinations with frequency above 0.0001, covering about 99% of repertoires, were analysed. A TCS score was defined as the ratio between F50 (clonal expansion) and ExV (chaos), using BLOSUM62-based TCRdist between CDR3 peptides within each V-J. Welch's t-statistics and random forest reduced 500 to 550 V-J features to about 12, which were used in a naive Bayes classifier (R e1071). TCRdb trimmed the raw reads at Q25, called clones with MiXCR and kept productive beta chains. Each entry is one CDR3 protein sequence, shown with its most common DNA and genes. None of the V and J calls come from the authors' own analysis; TCRdb made them. The sample data list under 350,000 distinct CDR3 sequences, and about 13% of these were observed just once. The ten largest clones represent roughly 33% of the sample.

Ophthalmopathy patients had moderately to severely active disease, with a Clinical Activity Score of 3 or more, a NOSPECS grade of 4 or more, and a disease duration of less than 3 months. Any patient with an uncontrolled infection, another autoimmune disease, pregnancy or lactation was excluded. Diagnoses relied on clinical symptoms, serum thyroxine and TRAb, thyroid ultrasound and orbital computed tomography. Ficoll-Paque density gradient centrifugation was used to isolate PBMCs from around 10 ml of fresh peripheral blood. Trizol reagent was used to extract total RNA, and RNA quality was then checked on an Agilent 2100 Bioanalyzer.

The receptor was isolated from a woman aged 40 to 50 with Graves' ophthalmopathy. The sequence joins TRBV27 to TRBJ2-5; the D segment might be TRBD1 or TRBD2, since each matches 5 bases. The sequencing input was blood. At the DNA level, the sequence is TGTGCCAGGGTGAGCCGGGACCCACGAGCAACCCAGTACTTC. The translation is CARVSRDPRATQYF.